These 18 T cell receptor beta chains were all obtained from the same sample, sequenced in a study of T cell changes during pregnancy in multiple sclerosis. Using immunoSEQ multiplex PCR, the repertoire was profiled, and TCRdb retains in-frame clones only, with some absent. Of fewer than 30,000 clones detected, more than 80% appear once; the ten largest clones hold roughly 0.74%. Specimen: CD4+ T cells from peripheral blood mononuclear cells, collected in the first trimester of pregnancy. The receptors here all came from a female donor with multiple sclerosis, enrolled in a pregnancy study.

The chain recombines TRBV6-5 with TRBJ2-7; a possible D gene is TRBD2 (6 bases). The CDR3 contains 15 residues. With 0 bases removed from V and 2 bases from J, the gap between germline ends came to 11 bases. Germline V gives CDR1 MNHEY, CDR2 SVGAGI. CDR3 sequence: CASSYSGRTTYEQYF. In DNA, the CDR3 is TGTGCCAGCAGTTACTCGGGGAGGACCACCTACGAGCAGTACTTC.

The rearrangement joins TRBV2 to TRBJ2-7; no definite D call. Germline lookup yields CDR1 SNHLY and CDR2 FYNNEI. Trimming removed 5 bases at V and 0 bases at J, with 14 bases between. This CDR3 has 15 residues. The DNA for the CDR3 is TGTGCCAGCAGTACCTCCGGGTCACTCTCCTACGAGCAGTACTTC. Its protein is CASSTSGSLSYEQYF.

CDR3 sequence: CASSYDSQPAFF. The CDR3 DNA reads TGTGCCAGCAGTTACGACAGTCAGCCCGCTTTCTTT. The rearrangement uses TRBV6-6 and TRBJ1-1; TRBD1 might be the D (5 bases). Per germline, CDR1 MNHNY and CDR2 SVGAGI (reference sequence). This CDR3 is built from 12 residues. Trimming took off 2 bases at V and 11 bases at J, with 12 bases between the two ends.

The chain has TRBV6-4 and TRBJ1-1; TRBD1 matches 8 bases. J was trimmed by 2 bases and V by 6 bases; bases with no gene match: 2. Germline V gene sequence: CDR1 MRHNA, CDR2 SNTAGT. This CDR3 is built from 13 residues. CDR3 sequence reads: CASSDRGNTEAFF. Written as DNA, the CDR3 is TGTGCCAGCAGCGACAGGGGTAACACTGAAGCTTTCTTT.

The J gene is TRBJ2-2, the V gene TRBV9, with D possibly being TRBD2 (7 bases). The CDR3 extends over 16 amino acids. The germline V and J ends were trimmed by 0 bases and 3 bases, with 12 bases remaining between them. Germline assignment: CDR1 SGDLS and CDR2 YYNGEE. CDR3: CASSVEGGPYTGELFF. In DNA, the CDR3 is TGTGCCAGCAGCGTAGAGGGGGGGCCGTACACCGGGGAGCTGTTTTTT.

V is TRBV2 and J is TRBJ2-3, with 14 bases fitting TRBD2. V lost 7 bases and J lost 4; bases outside the gene matches: 7. The CDR3 covers 16 residues. Germline CDR1 is SNHLY and CDR2 is FYNNEI. The CDR3 loop reads CASKRLAGGGADTQYF. Written as DNA, the CDR3 is TGTGCCAGCAAGAGACTAGCGGGGGGGGGAGCAGATACGCAGTATTTT. Full variable domain (remainder filled in from reference TRBV2 and TRBJ2-3): EPEVTQTPSHQVTQMGQEVILRCVPISNHLYFYWYRQILGQKVEFLVSFYNNEISEKSEIFDDQFSVERPDGSNFTLKIRSTKLEDSAMYFCASKRLAGGGADTQYFGPGTRLTVL.

The chain employs TRBV9 and TRBJ2-7; 7 bases are a match to TRBD1. Trimming cost V 3 bases and J 3 bases; bases outside gene matches: 3. This CDR3 comprises 13 residues. Germline V gene data show CDR1 as SGDLS and CDR2 as YYNGEE. The CDR3 nucleotides read TGTGCCAGCAGCGCGGCAGGGGGCTACGAGCAGTACTTC. It is translated as CASSAAGGYEQYF.

The CDR3 DNA follows: TGTGCCAGCAGTTTATTTGGACTTACTAACTATGGCTACACCTTC. Translated: CASSLFGLTNYGYTF. The rearrangement uses TRBV27 and TRBJ1-2; D not certain. Between the trimmed V and J ends, which lost 1 base and 0 bases, there was a span of 9 bases. Germline loops: CDR1 MNHEY, CDR2 SMNVEV (reference sequence). The CDR3 consists of 15 residues.

The gene calls are TRBV7-2 and TRBJ2-5; maybe TRBD1 (6 bases). The V and J ends lost 5 bases and 7 bases respectively, with 14 bases between them. CDR3 length equals 13 residues. Per germline, CDR1 SGHTA and CDR2 FQGNSA. CDR3 amino acids: CASSPGQGRTQYF. The CDR3 DNA is TGTGCCAGCAGCCCGGGGCAGGGGAGGACCCAGTACTTC.

The V call is TRBV7-8, the J call TRBJ1-1; TRBD1 might be the D (5 bases). V lost 6 bases and J 1 base, leaving 12 bases between the germline ends. The CDR3 length is 14 residues. Germline CDR1 reads SGHVS; CDR2 reads FQNEAQ. CDR3 sequence: CASSGSGWNTEAFF. The CDR3 bases are TGTGCCAGCAGTGGGTCAGGGTGGAACACTGAAGCTTTCTTT.

This clone was recorded only once. This rearrangement joins TRBV10-3 to TRBJ1-1; TRBD1 might be the D (6 bases). This CDR3 spans 16 amino acids. CDR1 and CDR2 (germline): ENHRY, SYGVKD. Trimming removed 2 bases from V and 8 bases from J, with 21 bases in between. CDR3 nucleotides: TGTGCCATCAGTGAGCATATGGAGGGGGGGAGTTCGGAAGCTTTCTTT. This sequence encodes CAISEHMEGGSSEAFF.

The chain links TRBV7-6 to TRBJ2-1; D may be TRBD1 (6 bases). Germline V gene data show CDR1 as SGHVS and CDR2 as FNYEAQ. V was trimmed by 1 base and J by 3 bases, leaving 10 bases between them. The CDR3 runs 15 residues. DNA for the CDR3: TGTGCCAGCAGCTTAGGAGGGGGATACTACAATGAGCAGTTCTTC. It encodes CASSLGGGYYNEQFF.

The chain uses TRBV19 and TRBJ1-2; D gene unclear. V was pared by 5 bases and J by 4 bases, with 17 bases between. The CDR3 sequence is 15 residues long. Germline loops: CDR1 LNHDA, CDR2 SQIVND (reference sequence). CDR3 region: CASSVGLPSFYGYTF. The CDR3 coding sequence is TGTGCCAGTAGTGTCGGACTACCATCCTTCTATGGCTACACCTTC.

The gene calls are TRBV2 and TRBJ2-7; no definite D call. Trimming left V 10 bases short and J 0 bases short, with 16 bases between. Germline values: CDR1 SNHLY, CDR2 FYNNEI. The CDR3 length is 14 residues. CDR3 DNA: TGTGCCACTGCGGCCGACCAAAGCTCCTACGAGCAGTACTTC. As protein: CATAADQSSYEQYF.

The gene calls are TRBV7-2 and TRBJ1-2; TRBD1 is a possible D gene (5 bases). The CDR3 is 13 amino acids. The V end was cut by 5 bases, the J end by 5 bases, with 12 bases between. The germline CDR1 and CDR2 sequences are SGHTA and FQGNSA. The CDR3 spells CASSLTRGYGYTF. The CDR3 nucleotides are TGTGCCAGCAGCCTCACGCGGGGGTATGGCTACACCTTC.

This chain links TRBV11-3 with TRBJ1-1; possibly TRBD1 for D (5 bases). The CDR3 is 13 residues long. Deletions cut 3 bases from V and 6 bases from J, with 11 bases between. CDR1 is SGHNT and CDR2 is YENEEA in the germline V gene. This chain's CDR3 is CASSLQGNAEAFF. The CDR3 DNA sequence: TGTGCCAGCAGCTTGCAGGGAAACGCTGAAGCTTTCTTT.

J is TRBJ2-5 and V is TRBV2; maybe TRBD2 (7 bases). Trimming pared 5 bases from V and 2 bases from J, leaving 12 bases between. Germline V CDR1 and CDR2: SNHLY, FYNNEI. The CDR3 has 14 residues. This chain's CDR3 is CASSRGGNQETQYF. The DNA for the CDR3 is TGTGCCAGCAGTAGGGGGGGTAATCAAGAGACCCAGTACTTC.

The chain carries TRBV18 and TRBJ2-3, with 12 bases matching TRBD2. The germline V gene has CDR1 KGHSH and CDR2 LQKENI. The ends lost 3 bases at V and 2 bases at J; junction bases unmatched: 3. The CDR3 sequence is 16 residues long. CDR3 DNA sequence: TGTGCCAGCTCACCTAGACTAGCGGGGGACACAGATACGCAGTATTTT. This codes for CASSPRLAGDTDTQYF.